The present T cell receptor (beta chain) was sequenced within a study of T cell repertoires in cytomegalovirus infection. The CDR3 is 14 amino acids. CDR1 and CDR2 (germline): MNHEY, SMNVEV (reference sequence). V dropped 5 bases and J dropped 4; count of bases not matched to a gene: 7. At least ten counts were recorded for this clonotype. A single record per CDR3 protein comes from TCRdb applying MiXCR to the reads. The sample lists 400,000 to 550,000 distinct CDR3 sequences, about 10% occurring once. The rearrangement links TRBV27 to TRBJ1-2; 7 bases are a match to TRBD1. This receptor was identified in a human donor in good health (CMV status not recorded). Some clones in this sample may be carry-over from other donors' samples. Material for sequencing was PBMCs. CDR3: CASSPRDRFYGYTF. In DNA, the CDR3 is TGTGCCAGCAGTCCCCGGGACAGATTCTATGGCTACACCTTC.